Presented here are 7 T cell receptor beta chains from one specimen sequenced in a study of T cells in Graves' hyperthyroidism and ophthalmopathy. Amplified TCR beta CDR3 regions derived from RNA transcripts. The TCR CDR3 was amplified in a first-round RT-PCR using the HTBI primer set. TCRdb processed the multiplex PCR reads anew with MiXCR; each CDR3 protein has one entry. The sample has 600,000 to 650,000 distinct CDR3 sequences; around 15% are singletons. Material: blood. All receptors come from a young woman with Graves' hyperthyroidism.

With respect to this clonotype: The junction does not match germline at one end; this may be a read error. The rearrangement links TRBV3-1 to TRBJ1-3; perhaps TRBD1 as D (6 bases). The CDR3 runs 17 residues. Germline CDR1 reads LGHDT; CDR2 reads YNNKEL (reference sequence). The CDR3 region has the DNA TGTGCCAGCAGCCAAGCGGACAGACCGGGCAGTGGAAGCACCATATATTTT. Protein product: CASSQADRPGSGSTIYF.

This clonotype was observed at least ten times. V usage is TRBV6-1 and J usage is TRBJ2-7; 11 nucleotides agree with TRBD1. The ends lost 5 bases at V and 0 bases at J; junction bases unmatched: 9. Germline CDR1 and CDR2: MNHNS and SASEGT. The CDR3 sequence is 17 residues long. The CDR3 DNA follows: TGTGCCAGCAGTTCCGGGACAGGGGGTGAACGCTCCTACGAGCAGTACTTC. Its protein is CASSSGTGGERSYEQYF.

This clonotype was detected many times. This chain joins TRBV6-2 or TRBV6-3 and TRBJ2-5; TRBD2 matches at 8 bases. This CDR3 contains 15 residues. Germline assignment: CDR1 MNHEY and CDR2 SVGEGT. With 2 bases clipped from V and 5 bases from J, the junction kept 7 bases outside the gene matches. CDR3 bases: TGTGCCAGCAGTTACGGGCTAGCGGGCGGCGAGACCCAGTACTTC. It codes for CASSYGLAGGETQYF.

This clonotype was counted ten times or more. This chain connects TRBV11-2 to TRBJ2-3; 12 bases align to TRBD2. The germline CDR1 and CDR2 sequences are SGHAT and FQNNGV. CDR3 length: 16 amino acids. V shed 0 bases and J 5 bases; nucleotides not matched to a gene: 3. In DNA, the CDR3 is TGTGCCAGCAGCTTAGATCTGGGACTAGCGGGAGATACGCAGTATTTT. Its translation is CASSLDLGLAGDTQYF.

This clonotype has at least ten counts. The J gene is TRBJ2-7, the V gene TRBV6-1, with D perhaps matching TRBD2 (6 bases). Germline V CDR1 and CDR2: MNHNS, SASEGT. Deletions cut 6 bases from V and 2 bases from J, with 11 bases between. The CDR3 totals 13 residues. DNA for the CDR3: TGTGCCAGCAGGGGGGACTGGCCCTACGAGCAGTACTTC. It encodes CASRGDWPYEQYF.

About this clonotype: A single base separates this from a much larger clone, so it may be a read error. Because it lacks the conserved phenylalanine or tryptophan at the end, this CDR3 is likely a read error. The chain recombines TRBV4-3 with TRBJ2-7; possibly TRBD1 for D (6 bases). Germline V gives CDR1 LGHNA, CDR2 YSLEER. CDR3 length equals 15 residues. V dropped 0 bases and J dropped 3 bases, with 12 bases sitting between them. CDR3 loop: CASSQDSQGRYEQYS. The CDR3 nucleotides read TGCGCCAGCAGCCAAGATAGCCAGGGGCGCTACGAGCAGTACTCC.

Details on this clonotype: At one end the junction does not follow the germline gene, possibly because of a read error. The chain couples TRBV18 to TRBJ1-5, with D perhaps TRBD1 (5 bases). Germline assignment: CDR1 KGHSH and CDR2 LQKENI. The CDR3 spans 13 residues. CDR3 loop: CASSFDTGQPQRF. The DNA for the CDR3 is TGTGCCAGCTCTTTTGATACAGGTCAGCCCCAGCGTTTT.